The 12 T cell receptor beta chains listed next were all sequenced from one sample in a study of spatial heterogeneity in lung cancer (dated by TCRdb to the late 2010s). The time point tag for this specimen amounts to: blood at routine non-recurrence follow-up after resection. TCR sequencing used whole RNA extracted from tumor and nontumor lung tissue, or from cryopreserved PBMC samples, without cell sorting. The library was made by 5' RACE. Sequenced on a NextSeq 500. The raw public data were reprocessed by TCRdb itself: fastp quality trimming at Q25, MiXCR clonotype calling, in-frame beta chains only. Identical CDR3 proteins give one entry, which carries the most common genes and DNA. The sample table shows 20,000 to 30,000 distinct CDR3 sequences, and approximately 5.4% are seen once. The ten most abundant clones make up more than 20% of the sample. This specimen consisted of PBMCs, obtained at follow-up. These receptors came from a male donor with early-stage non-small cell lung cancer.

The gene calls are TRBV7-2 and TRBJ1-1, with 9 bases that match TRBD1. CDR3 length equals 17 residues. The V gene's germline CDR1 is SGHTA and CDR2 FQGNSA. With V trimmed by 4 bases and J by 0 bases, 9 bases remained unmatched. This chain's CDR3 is CASSSLGTGSMNTEAFF. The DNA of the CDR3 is TGTGCCAGCAGCTCGTTGGGGACAGGGTCAATGAACACTGAAGCTTTCTTT.

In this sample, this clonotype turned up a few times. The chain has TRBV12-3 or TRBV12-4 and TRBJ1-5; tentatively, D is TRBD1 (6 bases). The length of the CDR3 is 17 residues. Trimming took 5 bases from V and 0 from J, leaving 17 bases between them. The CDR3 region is CASSPRGRGRSNQPQHF. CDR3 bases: TGTGCCAGCAGTCCTAGGGGCAGGGGCCGTAGCAATCAGCCCCAGCATTTT.

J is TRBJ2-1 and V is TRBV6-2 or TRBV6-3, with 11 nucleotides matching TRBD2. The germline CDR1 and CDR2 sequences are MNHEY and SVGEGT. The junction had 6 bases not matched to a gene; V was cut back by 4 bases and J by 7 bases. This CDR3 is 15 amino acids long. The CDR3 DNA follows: TGTGCCAGCAGTTTCGGGACTAGCGGTCTGAATGAGCAGTTCTTC. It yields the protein CASSFGTSGLNEQFF.

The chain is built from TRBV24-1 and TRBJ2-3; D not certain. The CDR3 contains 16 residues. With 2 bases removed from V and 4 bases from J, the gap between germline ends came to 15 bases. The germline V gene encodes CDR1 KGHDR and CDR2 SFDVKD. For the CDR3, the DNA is TGTGCCACCAGTGATTCGGGCGGCCGTAGCCCAGATACGCAGTATTTT. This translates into CATSDSGGRSPDTQYF.

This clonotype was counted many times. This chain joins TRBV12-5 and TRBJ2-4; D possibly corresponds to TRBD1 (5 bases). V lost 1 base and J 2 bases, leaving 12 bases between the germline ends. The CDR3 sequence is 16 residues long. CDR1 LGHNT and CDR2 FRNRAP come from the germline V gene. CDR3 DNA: TGTGCTAGTGGTTTGGCAACTACAGGAACCAAAAACATTCAGTACTTC. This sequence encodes CASGLATTGTKNIQYF.

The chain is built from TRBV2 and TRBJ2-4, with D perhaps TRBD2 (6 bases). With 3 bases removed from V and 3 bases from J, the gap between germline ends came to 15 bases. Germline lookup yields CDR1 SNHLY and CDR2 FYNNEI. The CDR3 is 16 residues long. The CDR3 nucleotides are TGTGCCAGCAGTGAGAGGGTCGGGGGAATCAAAAACATTCAGTACTTC. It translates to CASSERVGGIKNIQYF. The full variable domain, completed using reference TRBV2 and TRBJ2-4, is EPEVTQTPSHQVTQMGQEVILRCVPISNHLYFYWYRQILGQKVEFLVSFYNNEISEKSEIFDDQFSVERPDGSNFTLKIRSTKLEDSAMYFCASSERVGGIKNIQYFGAGTRLSVL.

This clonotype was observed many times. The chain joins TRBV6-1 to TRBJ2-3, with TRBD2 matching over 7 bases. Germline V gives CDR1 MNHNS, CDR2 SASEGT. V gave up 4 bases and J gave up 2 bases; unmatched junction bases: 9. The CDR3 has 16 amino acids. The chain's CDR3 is CASSAWGGASTDTQYF. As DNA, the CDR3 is TGTGCCAGCAGTGCCTGGGGGGGAGCCTCCACAGATACGCAGTATTTT.

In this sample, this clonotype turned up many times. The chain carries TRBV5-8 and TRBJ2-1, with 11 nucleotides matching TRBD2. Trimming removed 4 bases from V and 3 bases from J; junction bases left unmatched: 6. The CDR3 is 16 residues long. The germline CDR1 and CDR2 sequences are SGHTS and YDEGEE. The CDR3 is CASSTSSGGNYNEQFF. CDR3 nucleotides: TGTGCCAGCAGCACCTCTAGCGGGGGGAACTACAATGAGCAGTTCTTC.

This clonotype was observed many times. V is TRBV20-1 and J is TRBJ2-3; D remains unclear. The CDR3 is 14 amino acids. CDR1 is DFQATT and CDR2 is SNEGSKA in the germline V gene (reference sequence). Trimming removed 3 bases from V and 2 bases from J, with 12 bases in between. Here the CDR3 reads CSARAQLYTDTQYF. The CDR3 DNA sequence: TGCAGTGCTAGGGCACAGCTATACACAGATACGCAGTATTTT.

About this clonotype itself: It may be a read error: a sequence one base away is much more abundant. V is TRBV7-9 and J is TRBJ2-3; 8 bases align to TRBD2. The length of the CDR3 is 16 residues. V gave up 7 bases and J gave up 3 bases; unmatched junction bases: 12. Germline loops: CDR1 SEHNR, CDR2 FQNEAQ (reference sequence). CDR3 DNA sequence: TGTGCCAGCACCGAGCCCCCAGCGGGGGATACAGATACGCAGTATTTT. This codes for CASTEPPAGDTDTQYF.

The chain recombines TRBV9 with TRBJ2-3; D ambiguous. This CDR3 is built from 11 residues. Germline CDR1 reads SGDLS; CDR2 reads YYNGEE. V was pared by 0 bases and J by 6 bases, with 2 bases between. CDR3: CASSVGDTQYF. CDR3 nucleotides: TGTGCCAGCAGCGTAGGGGATACGCAGTATTTT.

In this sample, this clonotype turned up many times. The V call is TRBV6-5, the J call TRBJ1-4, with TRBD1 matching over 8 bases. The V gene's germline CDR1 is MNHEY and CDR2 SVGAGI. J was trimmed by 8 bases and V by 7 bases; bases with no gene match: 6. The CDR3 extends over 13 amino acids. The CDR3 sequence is CASTRTGNEKLFF. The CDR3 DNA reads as TGTGCCAGCACCAGGACAGGGAACGAAAAACTGTTTTTT.